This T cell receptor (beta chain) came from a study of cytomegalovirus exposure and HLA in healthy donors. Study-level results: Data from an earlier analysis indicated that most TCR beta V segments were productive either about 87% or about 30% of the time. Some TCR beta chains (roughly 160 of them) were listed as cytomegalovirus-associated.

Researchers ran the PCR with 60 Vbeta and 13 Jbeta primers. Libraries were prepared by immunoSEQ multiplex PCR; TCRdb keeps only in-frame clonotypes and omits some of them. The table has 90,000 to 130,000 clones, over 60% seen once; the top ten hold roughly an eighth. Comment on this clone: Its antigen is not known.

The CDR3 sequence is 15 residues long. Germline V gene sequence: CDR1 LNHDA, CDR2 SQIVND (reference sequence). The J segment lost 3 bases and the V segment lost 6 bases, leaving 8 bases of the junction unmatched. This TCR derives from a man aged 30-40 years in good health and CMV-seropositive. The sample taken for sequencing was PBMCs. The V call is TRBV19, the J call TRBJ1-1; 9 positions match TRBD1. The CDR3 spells CASRGQGIRDTEAFF. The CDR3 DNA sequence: TGTGCCAGTAGAGGACAGGGGATACGGGACACTGAAGCTTTCTTT.